What follows are 22 T cell receptor beta chains derived from one specimen sequenced in a study of tumor-infiltrating lymphocytes in oesophageal squamous cell carcinoma. TCRdb reprocessed the PCR reads via MiXCR and lists one record per CDR3 protein. The data hold some 20,000 distinct CDR3 sequences, with more than 40% observed a single time. Input material: normal esophageal tissue next to the tumor. Every receptor here comes from a male donor with esophageal squamous cell carcinoma.

This clonotype was recorded many times. CDR3 residues: CASSPPGQGFFGNTIYF. The DNA of the CDR3 is TGTGCCAGCAGTCCGCCGGGACAGGGTTTCTTTGGAAACACCATATATTTT. V usage is TRBV12-3 or TRBV12-4 and J usage is TRBJ1-3, with 9 bases lining up with TRBD1. V shed 5 bases and J 3 bases; nucleotides not matched to a gene: 11. This CDR3 is 17 amino acids long.

This clonotype was observed at least ten times. The chain links TRBV4-2 to TRBJ1-6; D is unclear. Germline assignment: CDR1 LGHNA and CDR2 YNFKEQ. Trimming took 0 bases from V and 10 from J, leaving 4 bases between them. The CDR3 extends over 12 amino acids. CDR3 nucleotide sequence: TGTGCCAGCAGCCAAGATAGCTCACCCCTCCACTTT. Translation: CASSQDSSPLHF.

Ten or more counts support this clonotype. The V gene is TRBV2, the J gene TRBJ1-1; D not certain. This CDR3 has 14 residues. Germline-derived CDR1 and CDR2 are SNHLY and FYNNEI. V lost 4 bases and J lost 0, with 9 bases in between. The CDR3 reads CASSVGLLNTEAFF. The CDR3 DNA sequence: TGTGCCAGCAGTGTAGGACTTTTGAACACTGAAGCTTTCTTT.

This clonotype was observed at least ten times. The V gene is TRBV7-9, the J gene TRBJ1-2, with D maybe TRBD1 (5 bases). Looked up from germline, CDR1 is SEHNR and CDR2 is FQNEAQ (reference sequence). The CDR3 has 13 amino acids. The V gene lost 3 bases and the J gene lost 6 bases, with 11 bases spanning the gap. CDR3 coding DNA: TGTGCCAGCAGCTTGACAGTCGCGAATGGCTACACCTTC. Its translation: CASSLTVANGYTF.

Points on this clonotype: It is likely a read error, because the conserved phenylalanine at the end of the CDR3 is missing. No DNA is shown, since the ends of the CDR3 on it are uncertain; the CDR3 is the one TCRdb lists. The chain carries TRBV5-5 and TRBJ2-6; TRBD1 reflects the table's D call only, with no check against the DNA. Including both end residues, the CDR3 is 9 amino acids long. CDR1 SGHKS and CDR2 YYEKEE come from the germline V gene (reference sequence). This CDR3 is CASVSPRDR.

This clonotype was counted at least ten times. The chain couples TRBV11-3 to TRBJ1-6; D is undetermined. V lost 5 bases to trimming and J lost 10 bases, with 12 bases between them. Germline CDR1 SGHNT, CDR2 YENEEA. This CDR3 has 13 amino acids. The CDR3 DNA sequence: TGTGCCAGCAGCCCCAAAAGGCTCTCACCCCTCCACTTT. Protein: CASSPKRLSPLHF.

The rearrangement uses TRBV7-2 and TRBJ2-5; D not certain. The J call may be in error: the DNA end matches TRBJ2-7 better. The CDR3 has 15 amino acids. Per the germline V gene, CDR1 is SGHTA and CDR2 is FQGNSA. The CDR3 DNA reads TGTGCCAGCAGCTCATCTGTCGATCCCTCCTACGAGCAGTACTTC. Encoded protein: CASSSSVDPSYEQYF.

This clonotype was picked up many times. This chain links TRBV19 with TRBJ2-1; TRBD2 might be the D (6 bases). Germline loops: CDR1 LNHDA, CDR2 SQIVND (reference sequence). V dropped 7 bases and J dropped 13 bases, with 23 bases sitting between them. The CDR3 is 14 residues long. The CDR3 bases are TGTGCCAGTAAGCTTTCTCGACTGGAGGGCCTCCAGTTCTTC. As protein: CASKLSRLEGLQFF.

This clonotype is deemed large. The gene calls are TRBV7-2 and TRBJ2-1, with 9 nucleotides matching TRBD2. In germline, CDR1 is SGHTA, CDR2 FQGNSA. V lost 5 bases and J lost 6; bases outside the gene matches: 8. This CDR3 spans 15 amino acids. Written as DNA, the CDR3 is TGTGCCAGCAGCCATCTAGCGGGGTACTCCAATGAGCAGTTCTTC. Its protein product is CASSHLAGYSNEQFF.

The V call is TRBV11-1, the J call TRBJ2-1; 9 nucleotides agree with TRBD2. The closer fit of TRBJ2-5 to the DNA end suggests the J call may be wrong. The CDR3 runs 16 residues. Germline loops: CDR1 SGHAT, CDR2 FQDESV (reference sequence). CDR3 in amino acids: CASSPDPGLAQETQYF. In DNA, the CDR3 is TGTGCCAGCAGCCCCGACCCGGGACTAGCTCAGGAGACCCAGTACTTC.

On this clonotype: A read error may explain this, as a much larger clone is one base away. The chain has TRBV5-1 and TRBJ2-7; 9 bases map to TRBD1. CDR1 SGHRS and CDR2 YFSETQ come from the germline V gene. The CDR3 covers 15 residues. The V segment lost 2 bases and the J segment 7 bases; nucleotides outside the gene matches: 10. The chain's CDR3 is CASSLWTGVYNEQYF. The CDR3 DNA reads TGCGCCAGCAGCTTATGGACAGGGGTCTACAATGAGCAGTACTTC.

J is TRBJ2-7 and V is TRBV7-8; 8 nucleotides align to TRBD2. CDR1 and CDR2 from the germline V gene are SGHVS and FQNEAQ. With 3 bases clipped from V and 5 bases from J, the junction kept 9 bases outside the gene matches. CDR3 size: 15 residues. Here the CDR3 DNA reads TGTGCCAGCAGCTTGCGGGGGGCCGATGTCAACGAGCAGTACTTC. This gives the protein CASSLRGADVNEQYF.

The rearrangement uses TRBV7-2 and TRBJ2-7, with D hard to call. The DNA end is more similar to TRBJ2-1, so the J call may be wrong. CDR3 length equals 16 residues. CDR1 and CDR2 from the germline V gene are SGHTA and FQGNSA. As DNA, the CDR3 is TGTGCCAGCAGCTTAGTGGCAGGTTCTTCCTACAATGAGCAGTTCTTC. This codes for CASSLVAGSSYNEQFF.

This clonotype ranks as medium-sized. The V and J genes are TRBV6-1 and TRBJ2-1; perhaps TRBD2 as D (6 bases). V was shortened by 1 base and J by 0 bases, with 7 bases between the two germline ends. This CDR3 is built from 15 residues. CDR1 MNHNS and CDR2 SASEGT come from the germline V gene. In DNA form, the CDR3 reads TGTGCCAGCAGTGAAGTGCGGGGCTCCTACAATGAGCAGTTCTTC. This codes for CASSEVRGSYNEQFF.

In the case of this clonotype: A read error may account for a junction end that differs from germline. The chain couples TRBV6-1 to TRBJ2-5; 8 nucleotides match TRBD2. The CDR3 has 17 residues. The germline V gene encodes CDR1 MNHNS and CDR2 SASEGT. The CDR3 loop reads CASMKRVQRENTGELYF. The CDR3 DNA sequence: TGTGCCAGCATGAAAAGGGTGCAGCGGGAGAACACCGGGGAGCTGTATTTT.

V gene TRBV7-4 combines with J gene TRBJ2-1; D gene unclear. The DNA matches TRBJ1-2 better at its end, which makes the J call doubtful. The CDR3 loop spans 12 amino acids. Germline CDR1 and CDR2: SGHVT and SQSDAQ. The CDR3 DNA follows: TGTGCCAGCAGCGGCGCCAACTATGGCTACACCTTC. Translation: CASSGANYGYTF.

A note on this clonotype: A much larger clone lies a single base off, so this may be a read error. The V gene is TRBV4-1, the J gene TRBJ2-5; tentative D call: TRBD2 (6 bases). The CDR3 extends over 17 amino acids. Trimming removed 5 bases from V and 11 bases from J, with 30 bases in between. In germline, CDR1 is MGHRA, CDR2 YSYEKL. CDR3 sequence: CASSTMAPGLQTNEQYF. The CDR3 DNA reads TGCGCCAGCAGCACCATGGCGCCGGGACTCCAGACCAATGAGCAGTACTTC.

This clonotype was found a few times. The chain uses TRBV7-2 and TRBJ2-1; TRBD2 matches 9 bases. J was trimmed by 6 bases and V by 0 bases; bases with no gene match: 12. Germline V gene sequence: CDR1 SGHTA, CDR2 FQGNSA. The CDR3 sequence is 18 residues long. CDR3 in amino acids: CASSLASTAGTSLNEQFF. The CDR3 DNA reads as TGTGCCAGCAGCTTAGCGAGTACCGCCGGGACTAGCCTCAATGAGCAGTTCTTC.

The chain carries TRBV6-1 and TRBJ2-1, with TRBD1 as a possible D gene (6 bases). TRBJ2-5 explains the end of the DNA better; the J call may be wrong. CDR1 is MNHNS and CDR2 is SASEGT in the germline V gene. The CDR3 contains 13 residues. The CDR3 nucleotides read TGTGCCAGCACAATAGGGGGTCACGGGCCCCAGTACTTC. This gives the protein CASTIGGHGPQYF.

Ten or more counts support this clonotype. The chain is built from TRBV5-1 and TRBJ2-1, with 9 bases that match TRBD2. The CDR3 is made up of 16 amino acids. Trimming cost V 1 base and J 7 bases; bases outside gene matches: 9. CDR1 is SGHRS and CDR2 is YFSETQ in the germline V gene. The CDR3 nucleotides are TGCGCCAGCAGCTTGAATTTACTAGCGGGTGGTAATGAGCAGTTCTTC. Residues: CASSLNLLAGGNEQFF.

This clonotype was detected many times. The chain combines TRBV11-2 with TRBJ1-2; D possibly corresponds to TRBD1 (6 bases). The CDR3 is made up of 16 amino acids. Germline CDR1 and CDR2: SGHAT and FQNNGV. Trimming took 0 bases from V and 0 from J, leaving 11 bases between them. CDR3 sequence reads: CASSLEGGATNYGYTF. CDR3 DNA: TGTGCCAGCAGCTTAGAAGGGGGGGCCACTAACTATGGCTACACCTTC.

The chain couples TRBV28 to TRBJ2-1, with a possible D match to TRBD2 (6 bases). Trimming stripped 4 bases from V and 2 bases from J, with 9 bases between. The CDR3 runs 14 residues. Germline lookup yields CDR1 MDHEN and CDR2 SYDVKM. Written as DNA, the CDR3 is TGTGCCAGCAGTTCCGGGGGTCCCTACAATGAGCAGTTCTTC. Protein sequence: CASSSGGPYNEQFF. The full variable domain, rest sourced from reference TRBV28 and TRBJ2-1, is DVKVTQSSRYLVKRTGEKVFLECVQDMDHENMFWYRQDPGLGLRLIYFSYDVKMKEKGDIPEGYSVSREKKERFSLILESASTNQTSMYLCASSSGGPYNEQFFGPGTRLTVL.